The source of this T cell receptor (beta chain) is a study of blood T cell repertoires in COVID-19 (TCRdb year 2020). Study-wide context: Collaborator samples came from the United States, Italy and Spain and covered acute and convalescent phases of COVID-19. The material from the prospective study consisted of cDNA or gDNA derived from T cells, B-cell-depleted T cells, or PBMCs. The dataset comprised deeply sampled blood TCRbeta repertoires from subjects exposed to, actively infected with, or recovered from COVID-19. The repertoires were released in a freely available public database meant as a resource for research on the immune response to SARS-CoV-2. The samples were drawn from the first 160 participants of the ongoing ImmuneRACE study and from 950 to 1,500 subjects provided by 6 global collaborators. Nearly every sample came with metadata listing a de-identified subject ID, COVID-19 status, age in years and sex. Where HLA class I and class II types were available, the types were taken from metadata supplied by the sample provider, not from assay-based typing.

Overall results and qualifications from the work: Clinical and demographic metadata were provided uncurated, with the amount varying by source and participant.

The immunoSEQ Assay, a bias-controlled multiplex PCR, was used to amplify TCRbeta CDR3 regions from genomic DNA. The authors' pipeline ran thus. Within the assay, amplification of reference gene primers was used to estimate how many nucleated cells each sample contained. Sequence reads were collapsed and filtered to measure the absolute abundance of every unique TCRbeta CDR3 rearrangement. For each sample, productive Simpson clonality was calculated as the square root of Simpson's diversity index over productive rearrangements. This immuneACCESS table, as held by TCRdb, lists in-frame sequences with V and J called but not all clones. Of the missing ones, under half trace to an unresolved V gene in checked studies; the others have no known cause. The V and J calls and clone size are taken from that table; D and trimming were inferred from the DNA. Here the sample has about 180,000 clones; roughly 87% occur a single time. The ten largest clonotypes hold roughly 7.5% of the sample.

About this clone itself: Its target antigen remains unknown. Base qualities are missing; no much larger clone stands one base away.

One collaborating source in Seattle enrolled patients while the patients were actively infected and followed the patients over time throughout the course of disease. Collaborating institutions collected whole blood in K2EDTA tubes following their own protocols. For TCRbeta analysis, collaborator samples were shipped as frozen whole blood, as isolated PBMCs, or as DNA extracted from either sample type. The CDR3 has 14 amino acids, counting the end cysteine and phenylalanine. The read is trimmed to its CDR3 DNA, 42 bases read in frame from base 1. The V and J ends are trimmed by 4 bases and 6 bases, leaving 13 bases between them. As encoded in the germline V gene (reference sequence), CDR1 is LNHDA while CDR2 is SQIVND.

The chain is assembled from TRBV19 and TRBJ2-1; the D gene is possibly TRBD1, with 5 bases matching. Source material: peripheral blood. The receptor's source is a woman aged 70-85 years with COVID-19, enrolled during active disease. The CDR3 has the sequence CASSTPGMGNEQFF. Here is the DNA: TGTGCCAGTAGTACCCCAGGGATGGGCAATGAGCAGTTCTTC.